This entry lists 24 T cell receptor beta chains sequenced from one sample in a study of cytomegalovirus exposure and HLA in healthy donors. The PCR had 60 Vbeta and 13 Jbeta primers. Sequenced by immunoSEQ multiplex PCR; TCRdb stores in-frame clones only, minus some. The table includes under 150,000 clones, 70% to 85% detected once. Input material: PBMCs. These receptor sequences come from a male donor in good health and CMV-seronegative.

The chain has TRBV5-1 and TRBJ2-2; maybe TRBD2 (6 bases). Germline CDR1 SGHRS, CDR2 YFSETQ. The CDR3 runs to 16 residues. V gave up 4 bases and J gave up 1 base, with 14 bases separating them. CDR3 in DNA: TGCGCCAGCAGCCCCCGGGCGCGGGGGAACACCGGGGAGCTGTTTTTT. Its translation: CASSPRARGNTGELFF.

The genes are TRBV23-1 and TRBJ2-1; 7 bases match TRBD2. TRBV23-1 belongs to the ORF category, with a function that is uncertain. V lost 8 bases to trimming and J lost 2 bases; unmatched junction nucleotides: 9. The CDR3 length is 15 residues. The CDR3 reads CASRRAGVTYNEQFF. CDR3 in DNA: TGCGCCAGCCGTAGGGCGGGGGTCACCTACAATGAGCAGTTCTTC.

The DNA of the CDR3 is TGTGCCAGCAGCCAACCCCCCTTCTCGGCCAAAAACATTCAGTACTTC. This sequence encodes CASSQPPFSAKNIQYF. The chain carries TRBV4-2 and TRBJ2-4; no firm D call. The germline V and J ends were trimmed by 2 bases and 1 base, with 12 bases remaining between them. Germline V CDR1 and CDR2: LGHNA, YNFKEQ. The CDR3 is 16 amino acids.

This clone was found once. This chain joins TRBV19 and TRBJ1-2; 12 positions match TRBD1. The J segment lost 2 bases and the V segment lost 7 bases, leaving 2 bases of the junction unmatched. CDR3 length: 14 residues. The germline CDR1 and CDR2 sequences are LNHDA and SQIVND (reference sequence). CDR3 amino acids: CASTGTGGNYGYTF. For the CDR3, the DNA is TGTGCCAGTACCGGGACAGGGGGCAACTATGGCTACACCTTC.

J is TRBJ2-2 and V is TRBV11-2, with D tentatively TRBD2 (6 bases). This CDR3 has 17 residues. Trimming took off 2 bases at V and 2 bases at J, with 15 bases between the two ends. Germline V gene sequence: CDR1 SGHAT, CDR2 FQNNGV. CDR3 amino acids: CASSLLWGRPNTGELFF. As DNA, the CDR3 is TGTGCCAGCAGCTTACTTTGGGGGAGGCCTAACACCGGGGAGCTGTTTTTT.

V usage is TRBV7-8 and J usage is TRBJ2-1, with TRBD2 matching over 8 bases. Germline V gives CDR1 SGHVS, CDR2 FQNEAQ. This CDR3 region has 16 residues. V was pared by 5 bases and J by 8 bases, with 14 bases of the junction left unmatched. CDR3 in DNA: TGTGCCAGCAGCCTCGCAGCGAGCGGGAGTTTTTATGAGCAGTTCTTC. Residues: CASSLAASGSFYEQFF.

The V and J genes are TRBV4-1 and TRBJ2-3; TRBD2 might be the D (7 bases). Looked up from germline, CDR1 is MGHRA and CDR2 is YSYEKL. The CDR3 is 14 amino acids. V shed 10 bases and J shed 4 bases, with 18 bases lying between them. DNA for the CDR3: TGCGCCACTAGTCGCGGGGGCGTCCCAGATACGCAGTATTTT. Translated, it gives CATSRGGVPDTQYF.

The rearrangement joins TRBV25-1 to TRBJ2-5, with D possibly TRBD2 on 7 matching bases. This CDR3 region has 16 residues. V lost 3 bases and J 4 bases, leaving 18 bases between the germline ends. The germline V gene encodes CDR1 MGHDK and CDR2 SYGVNS. CDR3 nucleotides: TGTGCCAGCAGTGAGGGGTGGGGGGGAGGGGGAGAGACCCAGTACTTC. This gives the protein CASSEGWGGGGETQYF.

This chain joins TRBV2 and TRBJ2-2; D gene uncertain. This CDR3 is built from 12 residues. Between the trimmed V and J ends, which lost 4 bases and 5 bases, there was a span of 5 bases. Per germline, CDR1 SNHLY and CDR2 FYNNEI. CDR3 sequence (DNA): TGTGCCAGCAGTGTTCGGACCGGGGAGCTGTTTTTT. Translating gives CASSVRTGELFF.

This rearrangement joins TRBV5-6 to TRBJ1-1; D unresolved. Trimming shortened V by 2 bases and J by 1 base, and 15 bases separated the two germline ends. The CDR3 spans 16 residues. The germline V gene encodes CDR1 SGHDT and CDR2 YYEEEE. The CDR3 is CASSFGFPAPNTEAFF. The DNA for the CDR3 is TGTGCCAGCAGCTTCGGGTTCCCAGCCCCGAACACTGAAGCTTTCTTT.

The CDR3 DNA is TGTGCCTGGAGTGTGGCAGGGGAAACTGAAGCTTTCTTT. It encodes CAWSVAGETEAFF. This sequence joins TRBV30 and TRBJ1-1; D may be TRBD1 (6 bases). V was shortened by 0 bases and J by 5 bases, with 10 bases between the two germline ends. The CDR3 consists of 13 residues. The V gene's germline CDR1 is GTSNPN and CDR2 SVGIG (reference sequence).

This chain links TRBV7-6 with TRBJ2-1, with 7 bases that match TRBD2. With V trimmed by 4 bases and J by 5 bases, 2 bases remained unmatched. The CDR3 has 13 residues. CDR1 is SGHVS and CDR2 is FNYEAQ in the germline V gene. The CDR3: CASSSAGDNEQFF. The CDR3 DNA follows: TGTGCCAGCAGCTCGGCGGGGGACAATGAGCAGTTCTTC.

The chain uses TRBV7-9 and TRBJ1-3, with 8 bases aligning to TRBD1. V was clipped by 8 bases and J by 4 bases; unmatched bases: 7. Germline CDR1 reads SEHNR; CDR2 reads FQNEAQ (reference sequence). CDR3 length: 14 amino acids. CDR3 in DNA: TGTGCCAGCTCCAGGGGGCTAGCAGGAAACACCATATATTTT. Its translation: CASSRGLAGNTIYF.

The rearrangement joins TRBV19 to TRBJ1-2; weak D call: TRBD1 (5 bases). V was clipped by 10 bases and J by 8 bases, with 26 bases between them. Germline CDR1 and CDR2: LNHDA and SQIVND (reference sequence). This CDR3 has 15 residues. DNA of the CDR3: TGTGCCACCCAGGACGGCGGGGCTTGGCTCGCCGGCTACACCTTC. Protein product: CATQDGGAWLAGYTF.

The V gene is TRBV9, the J gene TRBJ2-3; 11 bases agree with TRBD2. After removal of 3 bases from V and 1 base from J, the junction contained 7 bases not matched to a gene. From germline, CDR1 is SGDLS and CDR2 YYNGEE. CDR3 size: 17 residues. CDR3 loop: CASSGTSGFGGTDTQYF. In nucleotides, the CDR3 is TGTGCCAGCAGCGGGACTAGCGGGTTTGGGGGCACAGATACGCAGTATTTT.

The chain combines TRBV7-2 with TRBJ2-4; D possibly corresponds to TRBD1 (6 bases). Per the germline V gene, CDR1 is SGHTA and CDR2 is FQGNSA. Trimming removed 1 base at V and 8 bases at J, with 15 bases between. CDR3 length equals 15 residues. The CDR3 reads CASSLESGGRDIQYF. CDR3 DNA sequence: TGTGCCAGCAGCTTAGAATCTGGGGGCCGGGACATTCAGTACTTC.

The chain carries TRBV7-2 and TRBJ2-7; 7 bases line up with TRBD2. The CDR3 is made up of 15 amino acids. CDR1 SGHTA and CDR2 FQGNSA come from the germline V gene. Losses at the gene ends were 1 base for V and 0 bases for J; bases not matched to a gene: 3. The CDR3 bases are TGTGCCAGCAGCTTAGTGGGCGGGAGCTCCTACGAGCAGTACTTC. It encodes CASSLVGGSSYEQYF.

The chain has TRBV4-3 and TRBJ1-2; D not certain. This CDR3 has 18 amino acids. CDR1 is LGHNA, CDR2 YSLEER, per germline. Trimming removed 0 bases from V and 7 bases from J, with 24 bases in between. The CDR3 DNA sequence: TGCGCCAGCAGCCAAGAGGCGTCATGGAGGGTTTGGCAGGCTGGCTACACCTTC. Its protein is CASSQEASWRVWQAGYTF.

This clone has only one observation. The chain recombines TRBV30 with TRBJ2-7; 9 positions match TRBD2. The CDR3 extends over 15 amino acids. Germline values: CDR1 GTSNPN, CDR2 SVGIG (reference sequence). V was clipped by 6 bases and J by 2 bases; unmatched bases: 11. The DNA for the CDR3 is TGTGCCTGCCCCCAGGAAGCGGGAGGAACCTACGAGCAGTACTTC. It specifies CACPQEAGGTYEQYF. Full variable domain (outside the CDR3, taken from reference TRBV30 and TRBJ2-7): SQTIHQWPATLVQPVGSPLSLECTVEGTSNPNLYWYRQAAGRGLQLLFYSVGIGQISSEVPQNLSASRPQDRQFILSSKKLLLSDSGFYLCACPQEAGGTYEQYFGPGTRLTVT.

The V and J genes are TRBV5-4 and TRBJ2-2; 9 bases match TRBD1. Germline loops: CDR1 SGHNT, CDR2 YYREEE (reference sequence). With 3 bases clipped from V and 0 bases from J, the junction kept 9 bases outside the gene matches. The CDR3 is 18 amino acids. DNA of the CDR3: TGTGCCAGCAGCTGGTCTATTGACAGGGGGGCGAACACCGGGGAGCTGTTTTTT. Protein sequence: CASSWSIDRGANTGELFF.

The chain links TRBV29-1 to TRBJ2-3, with 10 bases identical to TRBD2. V lost 4 bases and J lost 3; bases outside the gene matches: 13. This CDR3 has 17 residues. Germline-derived CDR1 and CDR2 are SQVTM and ANQGSEA. CDR3 residues: CSVGVLAGVWGTDTQYF. The CDR3 bases are TGCAGCGTTGGGGTTCTAGCGGGAGTATGGGGTACAGATACGCAGTATTTT.

This clone has only a few counts. The genes are TRBV6-5 and TRBJ2-5; weak D call: TRBD1 (5 bases). The germline V and J ends were trimmed by 2 bases and 4 bases, with 5 bases remaining between them. The CDR3 is 12 residues long. Germline-derived CDR1 and CDR2 are MNHEY and SVGAGI. CDR3 in DNA: TGTGCCAGCAGTTACCAGGGAGAGACCCAGTACTTC. Protein product: CASSYQGETQYF.

This chain uses TRBV30 with TRBJ1-2; tentatively, D is TRBD1 (5 bases). Trimming left V 0 bases short and J 1 base short, with 21 bases between. From germline, CDR1 is GTSNPN and CDR2 SVGIG (reference sequence). The CDR3 totals 18 residues. The CDR3 DNA is TGTGCCTGGAGTGTACATTATCTCGAAGGGGAGGATAACTATGGCTACACCTTC. Protein sequence: CAWSVHYLEGEDNYGYTF.

V usage is TRBV11-2 and J usage is TRBJ1-1; D remains unclear. Germline V gene data show CDR1 as SGHAT and CDR2 as FQNNGV. V lost 6 bases to trimming and J lost 11 bases, with 13 bases between them. The CDR3 has 11 amino acids. CDR3 protein: CASSHKQAAFF. CDR3 nucleotide sequence: TGTGCCAGCAGTCACAAGCAGGCGGCTTTCTTT.